This TCR beta chain was recorded in a study of early stage breast cancer tumors. Repertoires were generated with immunoSEQ multiplex PCR, while TCRdb's copy carries only in-frame clones and drops some. The data show about 72,000 clones, 65% to 80% seen once. This CDR3 comprises 14 residues. Between the trimmed V and J ends, which lost 1 base and 1 base, there was a span of 7 bases. Germline CDR1 reads SGHTA; CDR2 reads FQGTGA. Broader study findings: Compared with adjacent normal breast tissue, tumors showed about 2.5-fold greater T cell density and higher clonality. Most shared enriched TCRB sequences were commonly generated ones.

Remarks on this clone: The antigen remains unidentified.

This clonotype was obtained from a person in their sixties with breast cancer. Material: blood. This sequence joins TRBV7-3 and TRBJ1-1; D gene unclear. CDR3 amino acids: CASSLSGSNTEAFF. For the CDR3, the DNA is TGTGCCAGCAGCTTAAGCGGTTCGAACACTGAAGCTTTCTTT.